The clone carrying this T cell receptor beta chain was detected only a few times. The antigen is undetermined. The table came from immunoSEQ multiplex PCR; TCRdb's copy has only in-frame clones and leaves some out. The data hold under 25,000 clones, with over 65% observed a single time. The data are from a study of CD4 T cells in relation to SARS-CoV-2 and coronaviruses. On the study more broadly: After roughly ten days of antigen culture, PBMC TCR beta CDR3s were sequenced.

The unexposed donors gave CD4+ T cells in about 2011-2018, prior to COVID-19. Isolation of CD4+ T cells took place after about 9 days in culture. As cell numbers allowed, unexposed-donor CD4+ T cells faced SARS-CoV-2 S/N and four cold-coronavirus spikes. The CDR3 sequence is 15 residues long. Germline CDR1 reads GTSNPN; CDR2 reads SVGIG (reference sequence). The trim removed 5 bases at V and 1 base at J, leaving 9 bases unmatched. This sequence was found in a human donor in good health. The chain carries TRBV30 and TRBJ1-2; 8 nucleotides agree with TRBD1. The source material was CD4+ T cells from PBMCs, cultured in vitro. The CDR3 DNA sequence: TGTGCCTGGGCTCGGGACAGGTCGCTTAACTATGGCTACACCTTC. Amino acid sequence: CAWARDRSLNYGYTF.